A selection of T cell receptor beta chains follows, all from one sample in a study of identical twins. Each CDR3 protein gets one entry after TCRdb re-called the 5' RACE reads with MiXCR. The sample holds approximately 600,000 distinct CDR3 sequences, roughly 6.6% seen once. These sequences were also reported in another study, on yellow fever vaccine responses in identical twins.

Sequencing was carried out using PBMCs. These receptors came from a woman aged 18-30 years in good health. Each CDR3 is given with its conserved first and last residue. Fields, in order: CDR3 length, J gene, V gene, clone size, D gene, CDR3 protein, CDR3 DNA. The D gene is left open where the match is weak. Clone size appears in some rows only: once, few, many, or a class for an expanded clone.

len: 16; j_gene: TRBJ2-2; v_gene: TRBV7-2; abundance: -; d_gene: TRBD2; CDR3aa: CASSLVPAGGAGELFF; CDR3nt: TGTGCCAGCAGCTTAGTTCCAGCGGGAGGCGCCGGGGAGCTGTTTTTT
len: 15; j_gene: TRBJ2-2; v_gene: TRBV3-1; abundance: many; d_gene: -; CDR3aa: CASRLGAGLTGELFF; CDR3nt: TGTGCCAGCAGGCTCGGGGCAGGGCTAACCGGGGAGCTGTTTTTT
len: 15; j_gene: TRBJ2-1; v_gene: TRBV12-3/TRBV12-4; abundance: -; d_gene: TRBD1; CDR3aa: CASSFEDRAYNEQFF; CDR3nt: TGTGCCAGCAGTTTTGAGGACAGGGCCTACAATGAGCAGTTCTTC
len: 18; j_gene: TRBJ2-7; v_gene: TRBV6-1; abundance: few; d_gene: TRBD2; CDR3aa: CASSATGTSGRLGYEQYF; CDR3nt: TGTGCCAGCAGTGCCACCGGGACTAGCGGGAGGTTGGGCTACGAGCAGTACTTC
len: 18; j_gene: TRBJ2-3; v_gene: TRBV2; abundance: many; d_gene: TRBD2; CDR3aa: CASRPGLAGGSSTDTQYF; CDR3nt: TGTGCCAGCAGACCGGGACTAGCGGGGGGGTCTAGCACAGATACGCAGTATTTT
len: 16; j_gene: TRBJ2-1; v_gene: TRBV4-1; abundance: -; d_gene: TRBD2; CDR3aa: CASSHALAGRGDEQFF; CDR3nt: TGCGCCAGCAGCCACGCACTAGCGGGAAGGGGGGATGAGCAGTTCTTC
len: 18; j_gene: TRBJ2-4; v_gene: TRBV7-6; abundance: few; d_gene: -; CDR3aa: CASSAGTDPLLAKNIQYF; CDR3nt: TGTGCCAGCAGCGCCGGGACGGATCCACTTCTAGCCAAAAACATTCAGTACTTC
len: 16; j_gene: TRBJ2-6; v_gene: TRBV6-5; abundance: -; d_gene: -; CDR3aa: CASSYDTSFGANVLTF; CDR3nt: TGTGCCAGCAGTTACGACACTAGTTTTGGGGCCAACGTCCTGACTTTC
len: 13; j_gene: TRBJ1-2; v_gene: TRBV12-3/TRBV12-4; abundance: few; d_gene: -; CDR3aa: CASSHGTNYGYTF; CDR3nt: TGTGCCAGCAGTCACGGGACTAACTATGGCTACACCTTC
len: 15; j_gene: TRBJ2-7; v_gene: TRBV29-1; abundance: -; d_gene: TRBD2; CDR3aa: CSVVANGGVHYEQYF; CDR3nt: TGCAGCGTTGTAGCCAATGGGGGGGTCCACTACGAGCAGTACTTC
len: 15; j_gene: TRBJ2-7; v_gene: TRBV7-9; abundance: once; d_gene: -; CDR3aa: CASSLAAGSMLEQYF; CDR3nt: TGTGCCAGCAGCTTAGCGGCAGGGAGTATGTTGGAGCAGTACTTC
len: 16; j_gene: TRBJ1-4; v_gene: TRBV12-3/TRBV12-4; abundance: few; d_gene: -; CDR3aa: CASSSLQAATNEKLFF; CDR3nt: TGTGCCAGCAGTAGCCTGCAGGCTGCAACTAATGAAAAACTGTTTTTT
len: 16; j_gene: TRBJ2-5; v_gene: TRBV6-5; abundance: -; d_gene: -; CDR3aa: CASSYSRGGGQETQYF; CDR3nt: TGTGCCAGCAGTTACTCGAGGGGGGGGGGACAAGAGACCCAGTACTTC
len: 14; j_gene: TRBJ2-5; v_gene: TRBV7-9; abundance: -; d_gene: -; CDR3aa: CASSPGGNQETQYF; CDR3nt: TGTGCCAGCAGCCCGGGCGGAAACCAAGAGACCCAGTACTTC
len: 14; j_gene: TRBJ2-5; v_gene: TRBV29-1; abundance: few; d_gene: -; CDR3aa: CSVEWGLAQETQYF; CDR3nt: TGCAGCGTTGAGTGGGGGCTAGCCCAAGAGACCCAGTACTTC
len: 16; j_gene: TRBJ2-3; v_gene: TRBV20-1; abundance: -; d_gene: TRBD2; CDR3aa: CSAIREGGSSTDTQYF; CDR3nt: TGCAGTGCTATACGGGAGGGGGGGTCTAGCACAGATACGCAGTATTTT
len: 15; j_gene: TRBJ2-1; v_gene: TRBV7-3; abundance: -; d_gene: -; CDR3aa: CASSLGRSTYNEQFF; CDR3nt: TGTGCCAGCAGCTTGGGGCGGAGTACCTACAATGAGCAGTTCTTC